The rows below give T cell receptor beta chains drawn from one sample of a study of T cells in Graves' hyperthyroidism and ophthalmopathy. From the multiplex PCR reads, TCRdb called clonotypes with MiXCR, one entry per CDR3 protein. In the table there are 500,000 to 650,000 distinct CDR3 sequences, 13% to 15% of which are singletons. Input material: blood. Source of these receptors: a woman aged 50 to 60 with Graves' ophthalmopathy. Each CDR3 is given with its conserved first and last residue. Fields, in order: clone size, D gene, J gene, CDR3 length, V gene, CDR3 protein, CDR3 DNA. A D gene is named only where the DNA matches it firmly. Clone size appears in some rows only: once, few, many, or a class for an expanded clone.

many TRBD1 TRBJ2-5 14 TRBV18 CASTPDRGRETQYF TGTGCCAGCACCCCGGACAGGGGGCGTGAGACCCAGTACTTC
many TRBD1 TRBJ1-4 19 TRBV7-9 CASSSQRTGVLATNEKLFF TGTGCCAGCAGCTCCCAAAGGACAGGGGTCCTTGCAACTAATGAAAAACTGTTTTTT
few . TRBJ2-7 16 TRBV12-3/TRBV12-4 CASSLSKRAVTYEQYF TGTGCCAGCAGTTTATCCAAGCGGGCTGTAACCTACGAGCAGTACTTC
. . TRBJ2-7 12 TRBV7-2 CASSLLRREQYF TGTGCCAGCAGCTTACTGAGACGCGAGCAGTACTTC
many TRBD2 TRBJ2-1 16 TRBV6-5 CASSYPETSGSDEQFF TGTGCCAGCAGTTACCCCGAGACTAGCGGGAGTGATGAGCAGTTCTTC
many . TRBJ2-1 17 TRBV6-2/TRBV6-3 CASSYRSPRRPTIEQFF TGTGCCAGCAGTTACCGCTCCCCCAGGCGCCCCACTATCGAGCAGTTCTTC
few . TRBJ1-5 15 TRBV4-2 CASSQETDSNQPQHF TGTGCCAGCAGCCAAGAGACAGATAGCAATCAGCCCCAGCATTTT
few TRBD1 TRBJ1-2 16 TRBV5-4 CASSSEPRQGFHGYTF TGTGCCAGCAGCTCAGAACCTCGACAGGGATTTCATGGCTACACCTTC
many . TRBJ1-1 16 TRBV5-1 CASSRNPGNMNTEAFF TGCGCCAGCAGCAGGAACCCAGGAAACATGAACACTGAAGCTTTCTTT
. . TRBJ2-7 12 TRBV12-3/TRBV12-4 CASSLGLCEQYF TGTGCCAGCAGTCTCGGACTCTGCGAGCAGTACTTC
few . TRBJ1-4 11 TRBV6-2/TRBV6-3 CASSQAEKLFF TGTGCCAGCAGTCAAGCAGAAAAACTGTTTTTT
few TRBD1 TRBJ2-5 16 TRBV4-1 CASSQDPGQTEETQYF TGCGCCAGCAGCCAAGATCCGGGACAGACAGAAGAGACCCAGTACTTC
. . TRBJ1-5 16 TRBV18 CASSPPGHRDSQPQHF TGTGCCAGCTCACCACCCGGTCACAGGGATTCTCAGCCCCAGCATTTT
. TRBD1 TRBJ1-2 15 TRBV7-8 CASSLASGRGPGYTF TGTGCCAGCAGCTTAGCGTCGGGCAGGGGGCCTGGCTACACCTTC
. . TRBJ1-5 13 TRBV7-9 CASGADGNQPQHF TGTGCCAGCGGGGCGGATGGCAATCAGCCCCAGCATTTT
many . TRBJ1-1 13 TRBV30 CAWSAGLNTEAFF TGTGCCTGGAGTGCAGGACTGAACACTGAAGCTTTCTTT
. . TRBJ1-6 15 TRBV12-3/TRBV12-4 CASSLRRINNSPLHF TGTGCCAGCAGTTTGCGGCGGATTAATAATTCACCCCTCCACTTT
few . TRBJ2-7 16 TRBV4-3 CASSQDVQRAPHEQYF TGCGCCAGCAGCCAAGATGTTCAGCGGGCCCCCCACGAGCAGTACTTC
few . TRBJ1-3 14 TRBV20-1 CSAGEQGQGNTIYF TGCAGTGCTGGAGAACAGGGTCAAGGAAACACCATATATTTT
many TRBD1 TRBJ2-1 14 TRBV10-3 CAITGQGPYNEQFF TGTGCCATCACGGGACAGGGGCCCTACAATGAGCAGTTCTTC
. TRBD1 TRBJ2-7 14 TRBV14 CASSLRQGEAEQYF TGTGCCAGCAGCCTCCGACAGGGCGAGGCGGAGCAGTACTTC
many TRBD2 TRBJ2-3 16 TRBV30 CAWSVGLALGVDTQYF TGTGCCTGGAGTGTGGGACTAGCATTGGGGGTGGATACGCAGTATTTT
. TRBD1 TRBJ2-7 15 TRBV28 CASSPTGGLPYEQYF TGTGCCAGCAGTCCCACAGGGGGCCTCCCCTACGAGCAGTACTTC
many TRBD2 TRBJ2-1 15 TRBV20-1 CSARGLAGGPGEQFF TGCAGTGCGAGGGGACTAGCGGGAGGGCCTGGCGAGCAGTTCTTC
few TRBD2 TRBJ2-2 19 TRBV6-1 CASSEMFGGLAVNTGELFF TGTGCCAGCAGTGAGATGTTTGGTGGACTAGCGGTGAACACCGGGGAGCTGTTTTTT
few . TRBJ2-7 14 TRBV4-1 CASSPLADNYEQYF TGCGCCAGCAGCCCATTAGCGGACAACTACGAGCAGTACTTC
many . TRBJ2-7 15 TRBV7-3 CASSLTHALHYEQYF TGTGCCAGCAGCTTAACCCACGCGCTTCATTACGAGCAGTACTTC
many . TRBJ2-1 15 TRBV2 CASSKRPDSYNEQFF TGTGCCAGCAGTAAAAGACCGGACTCCTACAATGAGCAGTTCTTC
. . TRBJ1-1 12 TRBV6-1 CASRLQGAEAFF TGTGCCAGCAGACTACAGGGCGCTGAAGCTTTCTTT
. . TRBJ2-5 15 TRBV27 CASSLSQEPWETQYF TGTGCCAGCAGTTTATCGCAGGAACCCTGGGAGACCCAGTACTTC
. TRBD2 TRBJ2-1 15 TRBV20-1 CSADGGGLAGVEQFF TGCAGTGCCGATGGGGGGGGACTAGCGGGAGTGGAGCAGTTCTTC
many . TRBJ2-1 14 TRBV20-1 CSARDSKGADEQFF TGCAGTGCTAGAGATTCTAAAGGGGCAGATGAGCAGTTCTTC
once . TRBJ2-2 12 TRBV19 CASSISVGELFF TGTGCCAGTAGTATCTCGGTCGGGGAGCTGTTTTTT
few . TRBJ2-1 14 TRBV7-9 CASSLALTYNEQFF TGTGCCAGCAGCTTAGCGCTAACATACAACGAGCAGTTCTTC
many . TRBJ1-1 15 TRBV20-1 CSASGIEALGGEAFF TGCAGTGCTAGTGGGATTGAGGCCCTGGGCGGTGAAGCTTTCTTT
many . TRBJ1-1 15 TRBV2 CASSEAAGTGTEAFF TGTGCCAGCAGTGAAGCTGCAGGGACCGGCACTGAAGCTTTCTTT
many . TRBJ2-1 15 TRBV18 CASSLPGTTYNEQFF TGTGCCAGCTCACTACCCGGGACAACCTACAATGAGCAGTTCTTC
. . TRBJ1-2 13 TRBV19 CASSMAGNYGYTF TGTGCCAGTAGTATGGCAGGGAACTATGGCTACACCTTC
many TRBD2 TRBJ2-1 15 TRBV5-1 CASSPLAGVDNEQFF TGCGCCAGCAGCCCTCTAGCGGGAGTGGACAATGAGCAGTTCTTC
many TRBD1 TRBJ1-1 13 TRBV20-1 CSAGGTGRTEAFF TGCAGTGCTGGGGGGACAGGGAGAACTGAAGCTTTCTTT
many . TRBJ1-2 15 TRBV11-2 CASSSHRAAMDGYTF TGTGCCAGCAGCTCCCACCGTGCCGCTATGGATGGCTACACCTTC
few . TRBJ1-4 12 TRBV5-6 CASNQPNEKLFF TGTGCCAGCAACCAGCCGAATGAAAAACTGTTTTTT
many . TRBJ2-3 16 TRBV7-6 CASSQNINPRTDTQYF TGTGCCAGCAGCCAAAATATAAATCCGAGGACAGATACGCAGTATTTT
few TRBD2 TRBJ2-7 12 TRBV20-1 CSAPGTSDEQYF TGCAGTGCACCCGGGACTAGTGACGAGCAGTACTTC
many . TRBJ1-1 14 TRBV12-3/TRBV12-4 CASSFAGVATEAFF TGTGCCAGCAGTTTCGCGGGGGTTGCCACTGAAGCTTTCTTT
many . TRBJ1-6 15 TRBV27 CASSSPSSYNSPLHF TGTGCCAGCAGTTCCCCAAGCTCCTATAATTCACCCCTCCACTTT
many TRBD1 TRBJ2-7 14 TRBV20-1 CSARDQTGGKEQYF TGCAGTGCTAGAGATCAGACAGGGGGTAAGGAGCAGTACTTC
. . TRBJ1-6 16 TRBV12-3/TRBV12-4 CASSFGQSSYNSPLHF TGTGCCAGCAGTTTTGGACAGAGCTCCTATAATTCACCCCTCCACTTT
few . TRBJ2-4 16 TRBV25-1 CASRAGTSLREPIQYF TGTGCCAGCAGAGCCGGGACATCCCTCCGCGAACCCATTCAGTACTTC
. . TRBJ2-2 15 TRBV24-1 CATSDLGGPPGELFF TGTGCCACCAGTGATTTGGGAGGGCCTCCCGGGGAGCTGTTTTTT
. TRBD2 TRBJ2-3 14 TRBV24-1 CATSIAGSTDTQYF TGTGCCACCAGTATAGCGGGAAGCACAGATACGCAGTATTTT
few TRBD1 TRBJ1-2 14 TRBV6-2/TRBV6-3 CATNTGTGGRGYTF TGTGCCACCAACACCGGGACAGGGGGTCGTGGCTACACCTTC
many . TRBJ2-1 11 TRBV3-1 CASSHRDEQFF TGTGCCAGCAGCCATCGGGATGAGCAGTTCTTC
. TRBD1 TRBJ1-2 17 TRBV6-1 CASSRRGGQLKNYGYTF TGTGCCAGCAGTCGGAGGGGGGGACAGCTCAAAAACTATGGCTACACCTTC